This T cell receptor (beta chain) derives from a study of regulatory T cells in long-lasting Graves disease. This clonotype has a handful of counts. Assembly of TCR beta libraries relied on iRepertoire HTBI primers together with Arm-PCR of CDR3 regions. A single record per CDR3 protein comes from TCRdb applying MiXCR to the multiplex PCR reads. The sample yields approximately 400,000 distinct CDR3 sequences, approximately 15% seen once. Trimming took 5 bases from V and 5 from J, leaving 15 bases between them. There are 14 residues in the CDR3. Germline V gives CDR1 SEHNR, CDR2 FQNEAQ (reference sequence). Specified time point: newly diagnosed GD, antithyroid drugs for less than 3 months. PBMC-derived RNA was used for the TCR library. The data were also submitted as part of a second study, on T cells in Graves' hyperthyroidism and ophthalmopathy.

The source material was peripheral blood mononuclear cells (PBMCs), sampled at new diagnosis, from a patient treated with antithyroid drugs. The V call is TRBV7-9, the J call TRBJ2-5; D call uncertain. The TCR was taken from a woman aged 40 to 50 with Graves disease. The CDR3 DNA follows: TGTGCCAGCAGCCAGCCCTTGGACCGGGAGACCCAGTACTTC. As protein: CASSQPLDRETQYF.